This note documents a single T cell receptor beta chain sequence. Its recognized antigen is unknown. Nothing much larger sits one base from this clone, and base qualities are not available. This record comes from a study of human T cells and chemical hapten exposure (dated by TCRdb to the early 2020s). For the wider study: Libraries were combined into a pool for sequencing, and differences in TCR yield between samples came mainly from small differences in library volumes within the pool. In alopecia patients, the study followed how the peripheral blood TCR repertoire changed in vivo over primary and secondary sensitization to diphenylcyclopropenone (DPC), a hapten. For every blood RNA sample, sequencing covered both the TCR alpha and TCR beta chains. The full study reports these points: Repeated subsampling changed both the strength of the expansion versus patch-test correlation and the threshold at which the correlation became significant. The number of TCRs above 1 in 1000 frequency did not change with DPC sensitization; there was no evidence of global repertoire structure alterations.

Unfractionated whole blood was collected in Tempus Blood RNA tubes, and total RNA was extracted from that blood. Five or six healthy volunteers were used as TCR sequencing controls and were bled at day 0, 2 weeks and 6 weeks. Receptor amplification or capture employed 5' RACE. Sequencing was performed on an Illumina MiSeq. Library preparation attached unique molecular identifiers to individual cDNA molecules for quantitative, reproducible TCR counting. As for the original processing: Samples had a median of roughly 91,000 TCRs, with a range from about 23,224 to 750,000. The Decombinator software suite was used to annotate V, J and CDR3 in the TCR reads. To make PS versus PT1 abundance plots, every sample was subsampled to the same number of TCRs (28,000). Expanded TCRs were defined as absent before sensitization and observed at least eight times at the 2-week time point. In TCRdb, the public reads were trimmed at Q25 with fastp and aligned with MiXCR, with productive beta chains retained. Rows with a matching CDR3 protein are joined into one entry that keeps the most common DNA and genes. What appears here as the V and J calls and clone size reflects TCRdb's work, not the paper's. This sample gives fewer than 150,000 distinct CDR3 sequences in total; 19% of them show up just once. Around 3% of the sample lies in the top ten.

CDR3 length: 18 amino acids, cysteine to phenylalanine. The entry retains the CDR3 DNA only, 54 bases that are in frame from base 1. Here V drops 5 bases and J drops 8 bases, and the junction holds 21 bases not matched to any gene. The sequence was obtained from a human donor in good health. Rearrangement joined TRBV12-3 or TRBV12-4 to TRBJ1-3; the junction holds 7 bases that match TRBD1. For the CDR3, the sequence is CASSPSRRRQGLLDTIYF. The nucleotide sequence is given as TGTGCCAGCAGTCCCTCCCGGAGAAGACAGGGTCTATTGGACACCATATATTTT.